Listed below are T cell receptor beta chains from one sample, sequenced in a study of T-cell memory formation after mild COVID-19. Each CDR3 protein gets one entry after TCRdb re-called the 5' RACE reads with MiXCR. The sample has around 140,000 distinct CDR3 sequences; 6% are singletons. The sample consisted of PBMCs or a T cell subset sorted from them (not recorded which). Receptor source: an adult woman who had mild COVID-19 (a few samples of this study predate the infection). Cell type and time point are not known. CDR3s include the opening cysteine and the closing phenylalanine or tryptophan.

J gene: TRBJ1-1
V gene: TRBV5-1
CDR3 protein: CASSVGSNTEAFF

J gene: TRBJ2-7
V gene: TRBV7-2
CDR3 protein: CASSPPGLADSYEQYF

J gene: TRBJ2-7
V gene: TRBV5-1
CDR3 protein: CASSLAKVYEQYF

J gene: TRBJ2-1
V gene: TRBV29-1
CDR3 protein: CSVDVGRTVYNEQFF

J gene: TRBJ2-7
V gene: TRBV5-1
CDR3 protein: CASSVWAEREQYF

J gene: TRBJ2-7
V gene: TRBV5-6
CDR3 protein: CASSRRGFREQYF

J gene: TRBJ2-1
V gene: TRBV19
CDR3 protein: CASSIGDSSYNEQFF

J gene: TRBJ1-1
V gene: TRBV9
CDR3 protein: CASSVVPWGRATEAFF

J gene: TRBJ1-6
V gene: TRBV27
CDR3 protein: CASRWTGFNSPLHF

J gene: TRBJ2-7
V gene: TRBV25-1
CDR3 protein: CASSATRLGYEQYF

J gene: TRBJ2-3
V gene: TRBV3-1
CDR3 protein: CASSQGLTDTQYF

J gene: TRBJ2-5
V gene: TRBV20-1
CDR3 protein: CSAPDRGETQYF

J gene: TRBJ1-1
V gene: TRBV3-1
CDR3 protein: CASSQTAGQGEAFF

J gene: TRBJ2-1
V gene: TRBV5-1
CDR3 protein: CASSPFGGQVNEQFF

J gene: TRBJ2-1
V gene: TRBV5-5
CDR3 protein: CASSLVHNEQFF

J gene: TRBJ2-1
V gene: TRBV5-1
CDR3 protein: CASSPSTSGYNEQFF

J gene: TRBJ1-4
V gene: TRBV15
CDR3 protein: CATSGDIRKKLFF

J gene: TRBJ2-1
V gene: TRBV5-1
CDR3 protein: CASSQLALSSYNEQFF

J gene: TRBJ2-5
V gene: TRBV6-1
CDR3 protein: CASGGLVPQYF

J gene: TRBJ1-2
V gene: TRBV10-3
CDR3 protein: CAINPTGPNYGYTF

J gene: TRBJ2-1
V gene: TRBV12-3/TRBV12-4
CDR3 protein: CASSPPGAGVENEQFF

J gene: TRBJ2-7
V gene: TRBV7-9
CDR3 protein: CASSSLGLAGASYEQYF

J gene: TRBJ1-1
V gene: TRBV27
CDR3 protein: CASSFQGTGRTEAFF

J gene: TRBJ2-7
V gene: TRBV5-1
CDR3 protein: CASSSDPGSSYEQYF

J gene: TRBJ1-1
V gene: TRBV20-1
CDR3 protein: CSAWGQLNTEAFF

J gene: TRBJ2-2
V gene: TRBV7-2
CDR3 protein: CASSLERAGPGELFF

J gene: TRBJ1-4
V gene: TRBV18
CDR3 protein: CASSDQSLPDEKLFF

J gene: TRBJ2-2
V gene: TRBV5-1
CDR3 protein: CASSSRTGDTGELFF

J gene: TRBJ2-1
V gene: TRBV5-1
CDR3 protein: CASSESGTSGAQFF

J gene: TRBJ2-3
V gene: TRBV2
CDR3 protein: CASRPTSGHSTDTQYF

J gene: TRBJ2-3
V gene: TRBV5-4
CDR3 protein: CASSLGGAGGSDTQYF

J gene: TRBJ2-1
V gene: TRBV20-1
CDR3 protein: CSARDSRTSNEQFF

J gene: TRBJ1-1
V gene: TRBV30
CDR3 protein: CAWSVGTSRPEAFF

J gene: TRBJ2-7
V gene: TRBV5-1
CDR3 protein: CASRGGRSSYEQYF

J gene: TRBJ1-1
V gene: TRBV5-4
CDR3 protein: CASSSRDKNTEAFF

J gene: TRBJ2-2
V gene: TRBV24-1
CDR3 protein: CATSDPLTTGSGELFF

J gene: TRBJ1-5
V gene: TRBV12-3/TRBV12-4
CDR3 protein: CASSLGGGQPQHF

J gene: TRBJ1-5
V gene: TRBV27
CDR3 protein: CASSSQAGTQPQHF

J gene: TRBJ2-2
V gene: TRBV2
CDR3 protein: CASSRDRDTGELFF

J gene: TRBJ2-1
V gene: TRBV7-9
CDR3 protein: CASSIGGSIDEQFF

J gene: TRBJ1-1
V gene: TRBV7-8
CDR3 protein: CASSFSTGGLNTEAFF

J gene: TRBJ1-3
V gene: TRBV24-1
CDR3 protein: CATSDPQGASGNTIYF

J gene: TRBJ2-3
V gene: TRBV7-2
CDR3 protein: CASSLAVDTQYF

J gene: TRBJ2-1
V gene: TRBV18
CDR3 protein: CASSPRRGAESPYNEQFF